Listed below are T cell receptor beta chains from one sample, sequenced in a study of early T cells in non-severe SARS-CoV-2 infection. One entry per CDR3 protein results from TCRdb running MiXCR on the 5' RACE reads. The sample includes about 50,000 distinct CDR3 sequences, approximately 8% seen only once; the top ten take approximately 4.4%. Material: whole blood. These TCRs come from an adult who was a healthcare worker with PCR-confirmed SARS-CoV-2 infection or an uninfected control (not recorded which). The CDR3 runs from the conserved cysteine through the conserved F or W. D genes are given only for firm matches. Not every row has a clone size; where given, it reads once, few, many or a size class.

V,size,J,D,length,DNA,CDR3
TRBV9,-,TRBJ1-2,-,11,TGTGCCAGCAACGGTTATTCTGGCTACACCTTC,CASNGYSGYTF
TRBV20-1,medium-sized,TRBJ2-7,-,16,TGCAGTGCTAGAGATCCCTTGGCCCGGGGCTCCTACGAGCAGTACTTC,CSARDPLARGSYEQYF
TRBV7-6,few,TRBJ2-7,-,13,TGTGCCAGCAGCTTGGGGGCCCCATACGAGCAGTACTTC,CASSLGAPYEQYF
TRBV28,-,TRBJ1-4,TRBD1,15,TGTGCCAGCAGTTTGCAGGGGGCGAGTGTTGAAAAACTGTTTTTT,CASSLQGASVEKLFF
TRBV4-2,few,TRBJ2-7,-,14,TGTGCCAGCAGCCATGGACAGTCTAACTACGAGCAGTACTTC,CASSHGQSNYEQYF
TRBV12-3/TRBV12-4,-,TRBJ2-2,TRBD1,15,TGTGCCAGCAGTCTCGGGACAGGGGGTGGCGGGGAGCTGTTTTTT,CASSLGTGGGGELFF
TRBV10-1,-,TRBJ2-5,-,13,TGCGCCAGCAGTGCAGGGAATGGGGAGACCCAGTACTTC,CASSAGNGETQYF
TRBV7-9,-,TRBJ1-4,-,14,TGTGCCAGCAGTTATGGGGCAGAAGACGAAAAACTGTTTTTT,CASSYGAEDEKLFF
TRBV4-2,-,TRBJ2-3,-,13,TGTGCCAGCAGCCAAGACAACACAGATACGCAGTATTTT,CASSQDNTDTQYF
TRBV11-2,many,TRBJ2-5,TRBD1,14,TGTGCCAGCAGCTCCACGGACAGGGGAGAGACCCAGTACTTC,CASSSTDRGETQYF
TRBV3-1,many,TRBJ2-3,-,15,TGTGCCAGCAGCCAAGTTGGGGCAGATAGAGATACGCAGTATTTT,CASSQVGADRDTQYF
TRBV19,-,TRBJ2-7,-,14,TGTGCCAGTAGTATATCCAGGCTCTCCTACGAGCAGTACTTC,CASSISRLSYEQYF
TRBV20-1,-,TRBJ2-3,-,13,TGCAGTGCTAGAATCTCGGCGGCAGATACGCAGTATTTT,CSARISAADTQYF
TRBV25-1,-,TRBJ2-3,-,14,TGTGCCAGCTCTGACCATTCTAGCACAGATACGCAGTATTTT,CASSDHSSTDTQYF
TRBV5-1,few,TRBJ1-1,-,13,TGCGCCAGCAGCTTGGACGGGGAAACTGAAGCTTTCTTT,CASSLDGETEAFF
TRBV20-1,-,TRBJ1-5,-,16,TGCAGTGCTAGAGATTATTTAACTGGAAGCAATCAGCCCCAGCATTTT,CSARDYLTGSNQPQHF
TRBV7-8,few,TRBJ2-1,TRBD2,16,TGTGCCAGCAGTACCGTAGCGGGGGGCATCTTGGGTGAGCAGTTCTTC,CASSTVAGGILGEQFF
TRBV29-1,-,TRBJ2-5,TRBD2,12,TGCAGCGGGACTAGCGGCTTAGAGACCCAGTACTTC,CSGTSGLETQYF